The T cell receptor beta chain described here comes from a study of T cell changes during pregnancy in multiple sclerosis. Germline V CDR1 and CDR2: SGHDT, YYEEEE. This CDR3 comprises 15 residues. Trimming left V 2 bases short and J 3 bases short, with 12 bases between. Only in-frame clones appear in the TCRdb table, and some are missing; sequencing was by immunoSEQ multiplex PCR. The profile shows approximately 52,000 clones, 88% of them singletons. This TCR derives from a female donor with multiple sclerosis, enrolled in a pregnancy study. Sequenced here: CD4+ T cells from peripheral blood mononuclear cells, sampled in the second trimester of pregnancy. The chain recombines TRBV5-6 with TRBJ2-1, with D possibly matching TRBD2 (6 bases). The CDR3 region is CASSFWRANYNEQFF. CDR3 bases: TGTGCCAGCAGCTTTTGGAGGGCGAACTACAATGAGCAGTTCTTC.